The 26 T cell receptor beta chains below all came from one sample that was sequenced in a study of control samples from healthy donors and cancer patients. Sequenced by immunoSEQ multiplex PCR; TCRdb stores in-frame clones only, minus some. The table records around 170,000 clones, approximately 94% of them present only once. Material: blood. The receptor source for this set is a man aged 25-40 years in good health.

V is TRBV5-1 and J is TRBJ2-7, with a tentative D call TRBD2 (6 bases). Germline V gives CDR1 SGHRS, CDR2 YFSETQ. V gave up 2 bases and J gave up 2 bases, with 20 bases separating them. The CDR3 is 17 amino acids. Written as DNA, the CDR3 is TGCGCCAGCAGCTTATGGAACCAAGTGGGGGGTGCCTACGAGCAGTACTTC. This gives the protein CASSLWNQVGGAYEQYF.

The V and J genes are TRBV19 and TRBJ2-7; tentative D call: TRBD2 (6 bases). V lost 4 bases and J lost 7, with 14 bases in between. Looked up from germline, CDR1 is LNHDA and CDR2 is SQIVND (reference sequence). CDR3 size: 13 residues. The CDR3 sequence is CASSTSPAGEQYF. The CDR3 bases are TGTGCCAGTAGTACCTCCCCGGCGGGGGAGCAGTACTTC.

This chain connects TRBV6-5 to TRBJ2-2; D uncertain. The CDR3 sequence is 15 residues long. The ends were cut back, 5 bases at V and 2 bases at J, with 12 bases in the middle. Germline V gives CDR1 MNHEY, CDR2 SVGAGI. The CDR3 region has the DNA TGTGCCAGCAGTATGACCGGAGATAACACCGGGGAGCTGTTTTTT. Translating gives CASSMTGDNTGELFF.

This rearrangement joins TRBV6-1 to TRBJ1-2; TRBD1 agrees at 9 bases. V trimming: 2 bases; J trimming: 3 bases; junction bases outside the gene matches: 4. Germline V gene sequence: CDR1 MNHNS, CDR2 SASEGT. The CDR3 runs to 15 residues. CDR3 nucleotide sequence: TGTGCCAGCAGTGAAACCGGGACAGGGCACTATGGCTACACCTTC. Protein sequence: CASSETGTGHYGYTF.

The gene calls are TRBV5-5 and TRBJ1-4, with unresolved D. This CDR3 is built from 15 residues. V gave up 0 bases and J gave up 7 bases, with 13 bases separating them. CDR1 is SGHKS, CDR2 YYEKEE, per germline (reference sequence). The CDR3 reads CASSLGWGSGEKLFF. CDR3 bases: TGTGCCAGCAGCTTGGGATGGGGTAGTGGTGAAAAACTGTTTTTT. The whole variable domain, remainder taken from reference TRBV5-5 and TRBJ1-4, is DAGVTQSPTHLIKTRGQQVTLRCSPISGHKSVSWYQQVLGQGPQFIFQYYEKEERGRGNFPDRFSARQFPNYSSELNVNALLLGDSALYLCASSLGWGSGEKLFFGSGTQLSVL.

Points on this clone: A read error may account for a junction end that differs from germline. The gene calls are TRBV6-5 and TRBJ1-1; perhaps TRBD1 as D (6 bases). Germline lookup yields CDR1 MNHEY and CDR2 SVGAGI. This CDR3 is built from 14 residues. The DNA for the CDR3 is TGTGCCAGCAGTTCTCTTACAGGGAACCCTGAAGCTTTCTTT. Translation gives CASSSLTGNPEAFF.

The chain carries TRBV9 and TRBJ2-6, with D perhaps TRBD1 (6 bases). The germline V and J ends were trimmed by 0 bases and 0 bases, with 19 bases remaining between them. Germline-derived CDR1 and CDR2 are SGDLS and YYNGEE. CDR3 length equals 20 residues. The CDR3 coding sequence is TGTGCCAGCAGCGTAGCCTTAGAGGGGGTTGTCCTCTCTGGGGCCAACGTCCTGACTTTC. It yields the protein CASSVALEGVVLSGANVLTF.

The V call is TRBV28, the J call TRBJ1-2, with D unresolved. The length of the CDR3 is 11 residues. Germline CDR1 and CDR2: MDHEN and SYDVKM. V was trimmed by 4 bases and J by 2 bases, leaving 2 bases between them. For the CDR3, the DNA is TGTGCCAGCAGTTCCAACTATGGCTACACCTTC. This encodes CASSSNYGYTF.

This rearrangement joins TRBV19 to TRBJ1-5; 10 positions agree with TRBD1. CDR1 is LNHDA, CDR2 SQIVND, per germline (reference sequence). With 4 bases clipped from V and 1 base from J, the junction kept 4 bases outside the gene matches. The CDR3 is 16 residues long. This chain's CDR3 is CASSTGTGASNQPQHF. In DNA form, the CDR3 reads TGTGCCAGTAGTACGGGGACAGGGGCCAGCAATCAGCCCCAGCATTTT. Filled out from reference TRBV19 and TRBJ1-5, the complete variable domain reads DGGITQSPKYLFRKEGQNVTLSCEQNLNHDAMYWYRQDPGQGLRLIYYSQIVNDFQKGDIAEGYSVSREKKESFPLTVTSAQKNPTAFYLCASSTGTGASNQPQHFGDGTRLSIL.

This chain joins TRBV7-9 and TRBJ2-2; the match to TRBD2 covers 7 bases. This CDR3 has 16 amino acids. Trimming at V came to 3 bases and at J to 4 bases, leaving 8 bases not matched to a gene. Germline lookup yields CDR1 SEHNR and CDR2 FQNEAQ (reference sequence). This chain's CDR3 is CASSFPVGGVTGELFF. The CDR3 bases are TGTGCCAGCAGCTTCCCCGTGGGGGGGGTCACCGGGGAGCTGTTTTTT.

This clone was picked up one time. The chain employs TRBV2 and TRBJ2-5, with TRBD2 identical over 12 bases. Germline values: CDR1 SNHLY, CDR2 FYNNEI. CDR3 length: 15 amino acids. V lost 0 bases and J lost 5; bases outside the gene matches: 1. The CDR3 region has the DNA TGTGCCAGCAGTGAAGCGGGACTAGCGGGCGAGACCCAGTACTTC. Encoded protein: CASSEAGLAGETQYF. Together with reference TRBV2 and TRBJ2-5, the CDR3 gives the full variable domain: EPEVTQTPSHQVTQMGQEVILRCVPISNHLYFYWYRQILGQKVEFLVSFYNNEISEKSEIFDDQFSVERPDGSNFTLKIRSTKLEDSAMYFCASSEAGLAGETQYFGPGTRLLVL.

The rearrangement links TRBV7-2 to TRBJ2-7; D assignment may be TRBD1 or TRBD2 (5 bases each). Germline-derived CDR1 and CDR2 are SGHTA and FQGNSA. V was shortened by 5 bases and J by 3 bases, with 20 bases between the two germline ends. This CDR3 is 16 amino acids long. The CDR3 DNA is TGTGCCAGCAGCGAATCATTCGGGGACCCTTTCTACGAGCAGTACTTC. This translates into CASSESFGDPFYEQYF.

The chain joins TRBV11-2 to TRBJ2-1; D is ambiguous. This CDR3 is built from 11 residues. V was trimmed by 5 bases and J by 5 bases, leaving 4 bases between them. The V gene's germline CDR1 is SGHAT and CDR2 FQNNGV. Here the CDR3 DNA reads TGTGCCAGCAGCCTCGACAATGAGCAGTTCTTC. It specifies CASSLDNEQFF.

The rearrangement links TRBV7-9 to TRBJ1-1, with D hard to call. Germline CDR1 SEHNR, CDR2 FQNEAQ (reference sequence). The V and J ends lost 3 bases and 4 bases respectively, with 6 bases between them. The length of the CDR3 is 12 residues. This chain's CDR3 is CASSFHTTEAFF. CDR3 sequence (DNA): TGTGCCAGCAGCTTCCATACCACTGAAGCTTTCTTT. Looking up the rest from reference TRBV7-9 and TRBJ1-1 gives the full variable domain: DTGVSQNPRHKITKRGQNVTFRCDPISEHNRLYWYRQTLGQGPEFLTYFQNEAQLEKSRLLSDRFSAERPKGSFSTLEIQRTEQGDSAMYLCASSFHTTEAFFGQGTRLTVV.

This chain uses TRBV3-1 (or the pseudogene TRBV3-2) with TRBJ2-4, with D perhaps TRBD1 or TRBD2 (6 bases each). V lost 4 bases to trimming and J lost 7 bases, with 17 bases between them. The length of the CDR3 is 15 residues. CDR1 and CDR2 (germline): LGHDT, YNNKEL (reference sequence). The CDR3 loop is CASSPSIGGGNIQYF. The CDR3 DNA follows: TGTGCCAGCAGCCCCTCAATAGGGGGAGGTAACATTCAGTACTTC.

This CDR3 is CASSSDLTEQYF. CDR3 coding DNA: TGTGCCAGCAGCTCTGACCTGACAGAGCAGTACTTC. The chain has TRBV6-5 and TRBJ2-7; D is uncertain. CDR1 MNHEY and CDR2 SVGAGI come from the germline V gene. This CDR3 comprises 12 residues. V gave up 6 bases and J gave up 7 bases, with 13 bases separating them.

V is TRBV2 and J is TRBJ2-1; D is unresolved. From germline, CDR1 is SNHLY and CDR2 FYNNEI. This CDR3 is built from 13 residues. Trimming took 3 bases from V and 9 from J, leaving 12 bases between them. The CDR3 protein is CASSDHQKGEQFF. CDR3 DNA: TGTGCCAGCAGTGATCACCAAAAGGGTGAGCAGTTCTTC.

The chain employs TRBV27 and TRBJ1-1; D gene uncertain. This CDR3 spans 13 amino acids. Trimming shortened V by 3 bases and J by 2 bases, and 7 bases separated the two germline ends. Germline values: CDR1 MNHEY, CDR2 SMNVEV (reference sequence). The CDR3 DNA follows: TGTGCCAGCAGTTTCGGTGATAACACTGAAGCTTTCTTT. This encodes CASSFGDNTEAFF.

The chain is built from TRBV10-3 and TRBJ1-2; tentatively, D is TRBD1 (6 bases). The CDR3 loop spans 15 amino acids. Germline V gene lookup returns CDR1 ENHRY and CDR2 SYGVKD. The V end lost 4 bases, the J end lost 4 bases, and 16 bases lay between the germline ends. CDR3 sequence reads: CAISGPDSLSYGYTF. Here the CDR3 DNA reads TGTGCCATCAGTGGCCCGGACAGCCTTAGCTATGGCTACACCTTC.

This chain uses TRBV7-2 with TRBJ2-5; 9 bases fit TRBD2. Germline CDR1 is SGHTA and CDR2 is FQGNSA. The CDR3 has 16 residues. The J segment lost 5 bases and the V segment lost 5 bases, leaving 12 bases of the junction unmatched. The CDR3 sequence: CASSPDGGRAGETQYF. The CDR3 DNA follows: TGTGCCAGCAGCCCCGACGGCGGGAGGGCCGGGGAGACCCAGTACTTC.

This chain connects TRBV30 to TRBJ1-2; D not certain. With 4 bases removed from V and 3 bases from J, the gap between germline ends came to 12 bases. Looked up from germline, CDR1 is GTSNPN and CDR2 is SVGIG (reference sequence). The CDR3 extends over 13 amino acids. The CDR3: CAWIHRSDYGYTF. CDR3 nucleotides: TGTGCCTGGATACATCGCTCGGACTATGGCTACACCTTC.

The chain employs TRBV7-9 and TRBJ1-3; the D is unclear. Trimming pared 3 bases from V and 0 bases from J, leaving 6 bases between. Germline V gene sequence: CDR1 SEHNR, CDR2 FQNEAQ (reference sequence). The length of the CDR3 is 14 residues. DNA of the CDR3: TGTGCCAGCAGCTTTGGAGACTCTGGAAACACCATATATTTT. As protein: CASSFGDSGNTIYF.

This clone turned up a few times. The chain employs TRBV12-3 or TRBV12-4 and TRBJ1-5; 7 nucleotides align to TRBD1. The CDR3 sequence is 13 residues long. Unmatched junction bases numbered 8, after V lost 6 bases and J lost 9 bases. The DNA for the CDR3 is TGTGCCAGCAGGGGGGGACAGTGGGCGCCCCAGCATTTT. Its protein is CASRGGQWAPQHF.

The chain has TRBV6-5 and TRBJ1-2; a possible D gene is TRBD1 (5 bases). V lost 0 bases and J 5 bases, leaving 7 bases between the germline ends. The CDR3 runs to 13 residues. Per germline, CDR1 MNHEY and CDR2 SVGAGI. The CDR3 here is CASSYSGGYGYTF. CDR3 sequence (DNA): TGTGCCAGCAGTTACTCGGGGGGATATGGCTACACCTTC.

This chain uses TRBV18 with TRBJ1-2, with TRBD1 identical over 8 bases. Germline CDR1 reads KGHSH; CDR2 reads LQKENI. The CDR3 length is 14 residues. The trim removed 0 bases at V and 8 bases at J, leaving 5 bases unmatched. In DNA, the CDR3 is TGTGCCAGCTCACCACCCGGACAGGGTTTAGGCTACACCTTC. Its protein is CASSPPGQGLGYTF.

This chain uses TRBV9 with TRBJ2-6; 10 bases fit TRBD1. Germline lookup yields CDR1 SGDLS and CDR2 YYNGEE. The J segment lost 2 bases and the V segment lost 3 bases, leaving 17 bases of the junction unmatched. The CDR3 sequence is 21 residues long. In nucleotides, the CDR3 is TGTGCCAGCAGCGAGGGCTCTGAAGGGGACAGGGGTCCTACTGGGGCCAACGTCCTGACTTTC. Its protein is CASSEGSEGDRGPTGANVLTF.